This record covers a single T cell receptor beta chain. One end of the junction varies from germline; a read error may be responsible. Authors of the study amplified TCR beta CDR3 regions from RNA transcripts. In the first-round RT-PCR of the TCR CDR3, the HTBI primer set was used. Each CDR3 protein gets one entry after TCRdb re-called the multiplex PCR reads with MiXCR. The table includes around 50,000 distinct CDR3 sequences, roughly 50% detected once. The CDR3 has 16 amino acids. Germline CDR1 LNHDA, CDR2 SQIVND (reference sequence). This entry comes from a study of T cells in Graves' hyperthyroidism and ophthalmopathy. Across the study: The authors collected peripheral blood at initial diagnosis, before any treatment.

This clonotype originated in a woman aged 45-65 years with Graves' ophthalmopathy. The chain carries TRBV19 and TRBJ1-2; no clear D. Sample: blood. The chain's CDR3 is CACSIRLSEVNCGHTF. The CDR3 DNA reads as TGTGCCTGTAGTATACGCCTTTCGGAAGTTAACTGTGGCCACACCTTC.